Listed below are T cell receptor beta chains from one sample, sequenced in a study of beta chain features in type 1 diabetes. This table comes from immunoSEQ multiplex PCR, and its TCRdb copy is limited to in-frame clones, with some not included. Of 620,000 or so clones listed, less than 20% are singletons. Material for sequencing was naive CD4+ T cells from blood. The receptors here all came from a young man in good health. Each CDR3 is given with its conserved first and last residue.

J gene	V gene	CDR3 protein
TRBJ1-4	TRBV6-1	CASSSGQRNEKLFF
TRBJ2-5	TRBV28	CASRSLETQYF
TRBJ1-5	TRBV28	CASSLPNSGQPQHF
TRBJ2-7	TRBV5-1	CASSLDIAYEQYF
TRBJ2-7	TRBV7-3	CASSLAFGGGSYEQYF
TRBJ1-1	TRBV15	CATTHGRKEAFF
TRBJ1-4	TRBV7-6	CASSSPWGLEEKLFF
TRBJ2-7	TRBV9	CASSARDSSYEQYF
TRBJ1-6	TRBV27	CASNSDGYSPLHF
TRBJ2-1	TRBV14	CASSQDPRREQFF
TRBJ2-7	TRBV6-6	CASSAPGTSVYEQYF
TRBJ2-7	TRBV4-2	CASTPGLAPYEQYF
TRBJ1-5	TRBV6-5	CASSRQGGQPQHF
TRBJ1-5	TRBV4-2	CASSQDWRNQPQHF
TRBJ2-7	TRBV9	CASSVAFELGEQYF
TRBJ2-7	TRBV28	CASSGQVQSEQYF
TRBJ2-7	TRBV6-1	CASRDRGNGYEQYF
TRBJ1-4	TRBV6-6	CASSVFNREGNEKLFF
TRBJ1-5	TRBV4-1	CASSHPRAGSNQPQHF
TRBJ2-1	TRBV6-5	CASRSGRVPYNEQFF
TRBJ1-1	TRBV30	CAGAQAMNTEAFF
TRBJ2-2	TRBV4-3	CASSQVTFGTTNTGELFF
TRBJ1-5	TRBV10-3	CAISERGGQGYQPQHF
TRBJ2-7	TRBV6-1	CASKGFSYEQYF
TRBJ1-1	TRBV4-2	CASSQDPGTRPNTEAFF
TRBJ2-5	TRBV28	CASRRDSGQGGETQYF
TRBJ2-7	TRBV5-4	CASSPRRGRASYEQYF
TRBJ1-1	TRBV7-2	CASSLLGVGKSAFF
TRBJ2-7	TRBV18	CASSQGLGRTGSYEQYF
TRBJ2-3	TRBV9	CASSVSGAGTDTQYF
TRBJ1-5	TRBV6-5	CASSFSTGGSQPQHF
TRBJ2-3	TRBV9	CASSAQGGTDTQYF
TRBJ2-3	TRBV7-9	CASSQNQGSQYF
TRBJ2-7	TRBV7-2	CASRGTGTYEQYF
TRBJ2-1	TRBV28	CASSLGLAGVNEQFF
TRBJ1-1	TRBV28	CASSLTGNTEAFF
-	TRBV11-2	CASRQQGSEQYF
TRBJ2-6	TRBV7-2	CASSQRGNSGANVLTF
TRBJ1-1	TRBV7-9	CASSLGARGQRGTEAFF
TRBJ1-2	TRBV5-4	CASTLGRNRYYGYTF
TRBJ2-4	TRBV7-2	CASSLPLAGGPLAKNIQYF
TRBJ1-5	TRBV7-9	CASSPGQGTSNQPQHF
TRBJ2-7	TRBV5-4	CASSLPGQGYEQYF
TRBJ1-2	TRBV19	CASSIISTGRNYGYTF
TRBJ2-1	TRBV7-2	CASSPGSGYNEQFF
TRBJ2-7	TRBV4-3	CASSQGTMGISYEQYF